These T cell receptor beta chains were read from a single sample in a study of T cells in Graves' hyperthyroidism and ophthalmopathy. Via MiXCR, TCRdb re-called the multiplex PCR reads, giving one row per CDR3 protein. The data hold around 340,000 distinct CDR3 sequences, with about 18% observed a single time. The sequencing input was blood. All receptors come from a woman aged 25 to 39 with Graves' hyperthyroidism that later progressed to Graves' ophthalmopathy. Each CDR3 is given without its conserved first and last residue. Not all rows give a size; the values are once, few, many and, for expanded clones, a class.

v_call	cdr3_length	clone_size	cdr3_aa
TRBV13	6	many	AGNEQF
TRBV10-3	12	many	AISLRGGNTEAF
TRBV2	12	many	ASKDRGSTDTQY
TRBV7-9	10	-	ASCTGFGEQY
TRBV28	14	many	ASTLSRDRKYNEQF
TRBV5-5	14	once	ASSTTSGSRTGELF
TRBV5-4	11	-	ASSSTGDGTQY
TRBV28	10	-	ASSSGGRAQH
TRBV6-5	14	many	ASSYLATGENSPLH
TRBV28	17	many	ASSVGIPTSGALYDEQY
TRBV3-1	14	many	ASRNRRSSYNSPLH
TRBV5-6	13	few	ASSLSLTLLYEQY
TRBV25-1	12	-	ASRAGQGSYEQY
TRBV5-1	13	many	ASSPWTETNTEAF
TRBV3-1	14	many	ASSQDGRGSTGELF
TRBV7-8	13	many	ASSSERVMNTEAF
TRBV5-1	14	-	ASSFYQGAPRNEQF
TRBV6-2/TRBV6-3	14	many	ASSWDRGAVNTEAF
TRBV12-3/TRBV12-4	13	many	ASSLHGTADEKLF
TRBV2	14	many	ASSTGTHPANEKLF
TRBV6-1	13	many	ASKGLAGDSYEQY
TRBV5-1	11	many	ASSFLSEDTQY
TRBV19	13	-	ASGDHLKAKNIQY
TRBV30	8	many	AHYRVGYT
TRBV7-2	13	-	ASSFDGYSEETQY
TRBV29-1	10	many	SVVIWGETQY
TRBV12-3/TRBV12-4	12	-	ASSSRPGDTEAF
TRBV19	13	-	ASSIDHGRGQPQH
TRBV12-5	13	-	ASGFGLAGYNEQF
TRBV2	12	many	ASSPDRYRTEAF
TRBV7-9	18	few	ASSLPSLRLGRGAGNTIY
TRBV5-1	12	many	ASSGGTSDEKLF
TRBV19	14	many	ASTKERGSNTGELF
TRBV6-5	12	-	ASSLLAFDDTQY
TRBV9	13	-	ASSVVWGAGETQY
TRBV29-1	11	-	SVMERLNTEAF
TRBV3-1	16	few	ASSQGTNGRLAKNIQY
TRBV15	13	many	ATSRDSSGQETQY
TRBV9	12	-	ASSGKDWKNEQF
TRBV5-1	13	-	ASSSDNGMNTEAF
TRBV29-1	10	few	SVVGWAGEQY
TRBV7-9	13	-	ASSLYNRPDSPLH
TRBV5-5	13	many	ASSLRFSDSYEQY
TRBV28	13	many	ASSFAGRGQETQY
TRBV6-1	12	few	ASSGQGPDQPQH
TRBV27	11	-	ASSLPGQDEAF
TRBV19	10	few	ASSYGSNEQF
TRBV5-1	12	-	ASSLEHHTDTQY
TRBV20-1	11	-	SARGRGETEAF
TRBV6-5	14	many	ASSYSSGGLYNEQF
TRBV20-1	14	-	SASILADRWGETQY
TRBV5-6	16	few	ASSLVSGTAATNEKLF
TRBV28	11	many	ASTRPGAYEQY
TRBV6-1	13	many	ASSLSGQGAYEQY
TRBV10-3	13	few	AISESGGSNEKLF
TRBV7-9	14	-	ASSPIPGQKSYEQY
TRBV20-1	14	-	SASVLAGGSYNEQF
TRBV6-1	15	few	ASSRRGASGSTDTQY
TRBV7-2	14	-	ASSLLAGVNYNEQF